Listed below are T cell receptor beta chains from one sample, sequenced in a study of Graves' ophthalmopathy and Graves' hyperthyroidism. TCRdb ran MiXCR on the multiplex PCR reads and lists one entry per CDR3 protein. Of some 520,000 distinct CDR3 sequences listed, 13% to 15% are singletons. Sequenced input: blood. Receptors were obtained from a woman aged 30 to 39 with Graves' ophthalmopathy. Each CDR3 is given with its conserved first and last residue.

TRBV30	TRBJ1-6	CAWRASGTPNSPLHF
TRBV2	TRBJ1-5	CASSEPGLGNQPQHF
TRBV12-3/TRBV12-4	TRBJ1-1	CASSLGGRGTEAFF
TRBV20-1	TRBJ2-7	CSATFRKRENYEQYF
TRBV5-1	TRBJ2-7	CASSLGASGYYEQYF
TRBV29-1	TRBJ2-5	CSVFLLTGPKETQYF
TRBV7-9	TRBJ1-2	CASSTGTGAGGYTF
TRBV2	TRBJ2-7	CASSDDRDYEQYF
TRBV30	TRBJ2-7	CAWLDGQGDYEQYF
TRBV6-5	TRBJ1-1	CASSYQRGGTEAFF
TRBV11-2	TRBJ1-2	CASSLLSGGSYGYTF
TRBV5-1	TRBJ2-7	CASSDKVKKSSIRSSYEQYF
TRBV28	TRBJ2-6	CASSPERAEGANVLTF
TRBV6-5	TRBJ2-7	CATNSRDWPYEQYF
TRBV29-1	TRBJ1-2	CSVEKGNYGYTF
TRBV19	TRBJ1-1	CASSLIFGGNTEAFF
TRBV12-3/TRBV12-4	TRBJ2-5	CASSLRGKGSETQYF
TRBV6-1	TRBJ1-2	CASRFLGGTLYYGYTF
TRBV5-1	TRBJ2-6	CASSFGQGGSGANVLTF
TRBV6-2/TRBV6-3	TRBJ2-7	CASSYVLRDRLYSGSPYEQYF
TRBV10-3	TRBJ2-7	CATGQVDYEQYF
TRBV19	TRBJ2-7	CASSTPDVPGEQYF
TRBV7-8	TRBJ1-2	CASSLGVSYGYTF
TRBV30	TRBJ2-7	CAWTRLDTPYEQYF
TRBV30	TRBJ2-5	CAWSGGQAYQETQYF
TRBV9	TRBJ2-5	CASSGTSGGLETQYF
TRBV7-2	TRBJ2-5	CASSLAALAGDETQYF
TRBV6-5	TRBJ2-7	CASSYLPGLDSYEQYF
TRBV20-1	TRBJ2-2	CSARDGIGGSTGELFF
TRBV6-1	TRBJ1-2	CASSPGGRATKYGYTF
TRBV5-1	TRBJ1-6	CASSLVQEGNSPLHF
TRBV7-3	TRBJ1-1	CASSQRRGTEAFF
TRBV12-3/TRBV12-4	TRBJ1-1	CASSPGGIRRNTEAFF
TRBV6-5	TRBJ2-5	CASRLQGERETQYF
TRBV18	TRBJ2-5	CASELPGQETQYF
TRBV30	TRBJ2-4	CAWSQRTTRIQYF
TRBV28	TRBJ2-7	CASSLWGTLSYEQYF
TRBV24-1	TRBJ2-7	CATSDVRDIEQYF
TRBV18	TRBJ1-1	CASSVAITGVNTEAFF
TRBV27	TRBJ1-1	CASMTGGRTEAFF
TRBV28	TRBJ1-2	CASSLLARYGYTF
TRBV12-3/TRBV12-4	TRBJ2-2	CATGDRGTGGIGELFF
TRBV24-1	TRBJ2-5	CATSDSNQETQYF
TRBV28	TRBJ2-4	CASSLARGGNIQYF
TRBV20-1	TRBJ2-5	CSASAREVEEIQYF
TRBV6-1	TRBJ2-7	CASSGGQGALNEQYF
TRBV6-1	TRBJ1-1	CASSDLSRVDTEAFF
TRBV11-1	TRBJ1-1	CASSSYGGVMNTEAFF
TRBV27	TRBJ2-7	CASSSTRHEQYF
TRBV28	TRBJ2-4	CASSFFRPALAKNIKYF
TRBV29-1	TRBJ2-7	CSVVVGPRDEQYF
TRBV4-1	TRBJ1-2	CASSQTLGYGYTF